This T cell receptor (beta chain) was obtained from a study of blood T cells in healthy people across ages. The V and J ends lost 4 bases and 2 bases, in that order; junction bases with no gene match: 2. Germline assignment: CDR1 MNHEY and CDR2 SVGAGI. The CDR3 spans 14 residues. Study-wide findings and caveats: Higher naive T cell percentage went strongly together with higher TCR beta diversity.

Primers used in a second PCR of roughly 6 to 11 cycles were a sample-barcoded 5' primer and a J-beta primer mix. TCRdb ran MiXCR on the 5' RACE reads and lists one entry per CDR3 protein. Among 1.2 million to 1.5 million distinct CDR3 sequences listed, approximately 40% were seen once. It was roughly 10 milliliters of peripheral blood that were drawn from each donor. This clonotype was counted ten times or more. What it binds is not known. Sequenced sample: blood. This chain links TRBV6-5 with TRBJ2-7; 10 positions match TRBD1. This TCR was sampled from a woman aged 18-29 years in good health. The CDR3 DNA reads as TGTGCCAGCAGTTTCGGGACAGGGGCCTACGAGCAGTACTTC. Its protein product is CASSFGTGAYEQYF.